This T cell receptor beta chain is drawn from a study of blood T cell repertoires in COVID-19 (dated by TCRdb to about 2020). In terms of the full investigation: Collaborator samples came from the United States, Italy and Spain and covered acute and convalescent phases of COVID-19. A freely available public database, intended as a resource for researchers studying the immune response to SARS-CoV-2, is where the repertoires were released. Subjects who had been exposed to COVID-19, were actively infected with it, or had recovered from it provided the deeply sampled blood TCRbeta repertoires that made up the dataset. The prospective study material was composed of cDNA or gDNA derived from T cells, B-cell-depleted T cells, or PBMCs. Where available, HLA class I and class II types were taken from metadata supplied by the sample provider and were not determined by assay-based typing. A de-identified subject ID, COVID-19 status, age in years and sex were almost always included in the sample metadata. The samples were drawn from two sources: the first 160 participants of the ongoing ImmuneRACE study, and approximately 1,300 subjects contributed by 6 global collaborators. Summary of the overall study and its limitations: How much clinical and demographic metadata was included differed by source and by participant, and the metadata was provided uncurated.

A second Seattle source provided samples from volunteer blood donors who had recovered from COVID-19. Each collaborating institution followed its own protocols to collect whole blood in K2EDTA tubes. Collaborator samples were shipped for TCRbeta analysis as frozen whole blood, isolated PBMCs, or DNA extracted from either sample type. TCRbeta CDR3 regions were amplified from genomic DNA using the immunoSEQ Assay, a bias-controlled multiplex PCR. On the study's bioinformatics: Nucleated cell counts per sample were estimated from amplification of reference gene primers within the assay. To quantify the absolute abundance of each unique TCRbeta CDR3 rearrangement, sequence reads were collapsed and filtered. Productive Simpson clonality was computed per sample as the square root of Simpson's diversity index over productive rearrangements. As stored in TCRdb, this immuneACCESS dataset retains in-frame rearrangements with V and J assigned. A fraction of the clones does not appear; measured against another copy, unresolved V genes explain less than half of the discrepancy, and the remainder lacks a known reason. The V and J calls and the clone size are those of that table, but D and trimming were determined from the DNA. For this sample the table gives hundreds of thousands of clones, of which approximately 86% were detected only once. The ten largest clones capture approximately 2.2% of the sample.

As regards this clone: What antigen it recognizes has not been identified. It has no much larger one-base neighbor in the sample; base qualities were not kept.

According to the germline V gene, CDR1 reads SGHNT and CDR2 reads YENEEA. V is pruned by 3 bases and J by 2 bases, leaving 3 bases of the junction without a gene match. From cysteine to phenylalanine, the CDR3 is 14 amino acids long. Of all the DNA, just the CDR3 is kept, 42 bases in frame from base 1. The material sequenced was peripheral blood. The TCR originated in a woman aged 25 to 45 who had recovered from COVID-19. The chain uses TRBV11-3 and TRBJ2-7, and 8 junction bases match TRBD1. The CDR3 has the sequence CASSLQGATYEQYF. The nucleotide sequence reads TGTGCCAGCAGCTTGCAGGGGGCTACCTACGAGCAGTACTTC.